These 26 T cell receptor beta chains came from one sample sequenced in a study of tumor-infiltrating lymphocytes in primary liver carcinoma. With approximately 470 ng total RNA as template and a constant-region primer, TCR beta cDNA was made. Three nested multiplex PCR rounds of slightly modified ARM-PCR generated TCR beta libraries. It was with TRBV1-TRBV30 forward primers and a C-beta reverse primer that the first two PCR rounds were run, at roughly 11 cycles each. MiXCR was run by TCRdb on the multiplex PCR reads, yielding one entry per CDR3 protein. The data show approximately 110,000 distinct CDR3 sequences, 60% to 70% seen once. Extraction of RNA together with DNA used 20-30 mg of unsorted bulk tissue. Source material: liver tumor tissue from sampling region 1. Documented subset: tumor region T1, superior pole. These receptor sequences come from a woman aged 55-75 years with primary liver carcinoma and hepatitis B virus infection.

As to this clonotype: One junction end disagrees with the germline gene, perhaps due to a read error. The J gene is TRBJ2-5, the V gene TRBV7-9; D gene uncertain. The CDR3 totals 12 residues. CDR1 SEHNR and CDR2 FQNEAQ come from the germline V gene (reference sequence). The CDR3, as DNA: TGTGCCAGCAACTTAGTGGCGGAGACCCAGTACTTC. Translated: CASNLVAETQYF.

About this clonotype itself: A much bigger clone sits one base away, suggesting this may be a read error. This chain uses TRBV7-9 with TRBJ2-3; 8 positions agree with TRBD2. CDR3 length: 16 amino acids. The germline V gene encodes CDR1 SEHNR and CDR2 FQNEAQ (reference sequence). The CDR3 nucleotides are TGTGTCAGCAGCTTAGCGACGAGCGGGAGTTCAGATACGCAGTATTTT. Protein sequence: CVSSLATSGSSDTQYF.

Points on this clonotype: With a much larger clone just one base away, this may be a read error. This chain links TRBV12-3 or TRBV12-4 with TRBJ1-6; D not certain. The CDR3 contains 17 residues. Trimming removed 2 bases from V and 9 bases from J, with 20 bases in between. The CDR3 nucleotides read TGTGCCAGCAGTTTACAGCTGGGCAGCACGGGAACTTCACCCCTCCACTTT. Encoded protein: CASSLQLGSTGTSPLHF.

This rearrangement joins TRBV2 to TRBJ2-1; 9 bases match TRBD2. J lost 12 bases, V lost 8 bases, and 17 bases had no gene match. The CDR3 runs to 15 residues. Germline-derived CDR1 and CDR2 are SNHLY and FYNNEI. The CDR3 coding sequence is TGTGCCAGCGTTCAGGCTAGCGGGGCGATACTGGGGCAGTTCTTC. Translation: CASVQASGAILGQFF.

Of note for this clonotype: A junction boundary mismatches the germline segment, possibly from a read error. V and J are TRBV5-1 and TRBJ1-5, with TRBD1 matching 8 bases. CDR1 and CDR2 (germline): SGHRS, YFSETQ. The CDR3 runs to 18 residues. Here the CDR3 reads CASISPLTGVKSNEPQHF. CDR3 nucleotides: TGCGCCAGCATCTCACCCCTGACAGGGGTCAAAAGCAATGAGCCCCAGCATTTT.

CDR3 sequence reads: CASNPLLGHYGYTF. DNA for the CDR3: TGTGCCAGCAACCCTCTTCTCGGGCACTATGGCTACACCTTC. This sequence joins TRBV11-2 and TRBJ1-2, with D hard to call. The germline gives CDR1 SGHAT, CDR2 FQNNGV. CDR3 size: 14 residues. V gave up 7 bases and J gave up 3 bases, with 15 bases separating them.

As regards this clonotype: One end of the junction varies from germline; a read error may be responsible. DNA for the CDR3: TGTGCCAGCAGCTCGAGCGCGACTAGGGTCATGGACTTC. Residues: CASSSSATRVMDF. The J gene is TRBJ2-4, the V gene TRBV28, with a tentative D call TRBD2 (6 bases). Germline V lookup: CDR1 MDHEN, CDR2 SYDVKM. CDR3 length: 13 residues.

Details on this clonotype: This may arise from a read error, as a much more abundant clone is one base away. The chain combines TRBV29-1 with TRBJ1-1; a weak D match, TRBD1 (5 bases). Looked up from germline, CDR1 is SQVTM and CDR2 is ANQGSEA. The CDR3 is made up of 15 amino acids. CDR3 protein: CGVAGSAVYGTEAFF. In DNA form, the CDR3 reads TGCGGCGTTGCAGGGTCGGCGGTGTACGGCACTGAAGCTTTCTTT.

Concerning this clonotype: A much larger clone lies a single base off, so this may be a read error. The chain is built from TRBV6-2 or TRBV6-3 and TRBJ2-7, with 7 bases aligning to TRBD1. Germline lookup yields CDR1 MNHEY and CDR2 SVGEGT. CDR3 length: 15 amino acids. Unmatched junction bases numbered 13, after V lost 8 bases and J lost 3 bases. The CDR3 reads CASGPVGQQLYEQYF. CDR3 in DNA: TGTGCCAGCGGCCCTGTGGGACAGCAGCTCTACGAGCAGTACTTC.

With respect to this clonotype: A much larger clone is a single base away; this may be a read error. The chain links TRBV12-3 or TRBV12-4 to TRBJ2-1; D remains unclear. The CDR3 is 15 amino acids. V lost 2 bases and J lost 9, with 17 bases in between. In nucleotides, the CDR3 is TGTGCCAGCAGTTTAATAGCTAATCTTCGCGCTGAGCAGTTCTTC. Translated, it gives CASSLIANLRAEQFF.

Concerning this clonotype itself: One junction end does not reproduce the germline sequence, and a read error may be involved. The chain is built from TRBV28 and TRBJ1-4; D unresolved. CDR3 size: 15 residues. CDR1 is MDHEN and CDR2 is SYDVKM in the germline V gene. The CDR3 sequence: CASSSPISTNEKLFF. The CDR3 DNA follows: TGCGCCAGCAGCTCCCCAATATCAACTAATGAAAAACTGTTTTTT.

This clonotype was recorded many times. V gene TRBV6-1 combines with J gene TRBJ1-5; D might be TRBD1 (5 bases). The CDR3 covers 16 residues. Germline V CDR1 and CDR2: MNHNS, SASEGT. V was trimmed by 2 bases and J by 4 bases, leaving 15 bases between them. The CDR3: CASSELNGGLNQPQHF. Written as DNA, the CDR3 is TGTGCCAGCAGTGAACTGAACGGGGGGTTAAATCAGCCCCAGCATTTT.

A single count supports this clonotype. A much larger clone is a single base away; this may be a read error. Since no conserved phenylalanine or tryptophan closes the CDR3, a read error is the likely cause. The CDR3 nucleotides read TGTGCCAGCAGTCCCGGACAGACAGATGGTTCACCCCTCCACTTA. Protein sequence: CASSPGQTDGSPLHL. The chain has TRBV6-5 and TRBJ1-6; D possibly corresponds to TRBD1 (6 bases). This CDR3 is built from 15 residues. Looked up from germline, CDR1 is MNHEY and CDR2 is SVGAGI. The germline V and J ends were trimmed by 5 bases and 9 bases, with 17 bases remaining between them.

In regard to this clonotype: Without the conserved terminal phenylalanine or tryptophan, this CDR3 likely stems from a read error. The chain recombines TRBV11-2 with TRBJ2-7; 10 positions match TRBD2. V was clipped by 6 bases and J by 6 bases; unmatched bases: 11. The CDR3 loop spans 15 amino acids. Germline V gene lookup returns CDR1 SGHAT and CDR2 FQNNGV. The DNA of the CDR3 is TGTGCCAGCAGTACAAGGGGACTAGCGTCACCCGAGCAGTACTAC. This encodes CASSTRGLASPEQYY.

A note on this clonotype: A much larger clone differs from this one at a single base, so this may be a read error. V usage is TRBV4-1 and J usage is TRBJ2-7; TRBD2 might be the D (5 bases). The CDR3 totals 15 residues. In germline, CDR1 is MGHRA, CDR2 YSYEKL. Trimming took off 5 bases at V and 2 bases at J, with 16 bases between the two ends. The CDR3 region is CASSKGDHHTYEQYF. For the CDR3, the DNA is TGCGCCAGCAGCAAGGGAGACCATCATACCTACGAGCAGTACTTC.

Worth noting for this clonotype: A read error may produce the germline difference seen at one junction end. This chain joins TRBV29-1 and TRBJ1-2; D is unclear. The germline CDR1 and CDR2 sequences are SQVTM and ANQGSEA. The CDR3 loop spans 13 amino acids. CDR3 DNA sequence: TGCGGCGCAGGACCGGGAAATAACTATGGCTACAACTTC. Its translation is CGAGPGNNYGYNF.

In regard to this clonotype: This may stem from a read error, because a much larger clone lies one nucleotide away. The gene calls are TRBV6-2 or TRBV6-3 and TRBJ2-5, with no clear D. CDR1 and CDR2 from the germline V gene are MNHEY and SVGEGT. The CDR3 contains 13 residues. The germline V and J ends were trimmed by 4 bases and 2 bases, with 8 bases remaining between them. The CDR3 loop is CASSFVWQETQYF. In DNA form, the CDR3 reads TGTGCCAGCAGTTTCGTGTGGCAAGAGACCCAGTACTTC.

Turning to this clonotype: A much larger clone lies a single base off, so this may be a read error. The chain links TRBV12-3 or TRBV12-4 to TRBJ1-5, with D perhaps matching TRBD1 (6 bases). This CDR3 spans 14 amino acids. This chain's CDR3 is CASSRRQDNHPQHF. Written as DNA, the CDR3 is TGTGCCAGCAGCCGCCGACAGGACAATCATCCCCAGCATTTT.

About this clonotype: One base away lies a much larger clone, so this may be a sequencing read error. The chain employs TRBV5-5 and TRBJ2-3, with D uncertain. Germline V gene lookup returns CDR1 SGHKS and CDR2 YYEKEE (reference sequence). The length of the CDR3 is 12 residues. V was cut by 8 bases and J by 6 bases, with 13 bases left in between. The CDR3 protein is CARSPVGDTQYF. CDR3 nucleotides: TGTGCCAGAAGCCCGGTGGGGGATACGCAGTATTTT.

In regard to this clonotype: Its ends do not fully match the called genes, so a read error is possible. The chain uses TRBV4-1 and TRBJ2-7; D is unclear. This CDR3 contains 15 residues. In germline, CDR1 is MGHRA, CDR2 YSYEKL. The CDR3: CVSSQDNTEYNEQYF. CDR3 sequence (DNA): TGCGTCAGCAGCCAAGATAATACGGAATACAACGAGCAGTACTTC.

A remark on this clonotype: A much more abundant neighbour one base away suggests this may be a read error. Here the CDR3 DNA reads TGTGCCAGCAAGACAGGGACACCTTACAATGAGCGGTTCTTC. Its protein is CASKTGTPYNERFF. This chain uses TRBV12-3 or TRBV12-4 with TRBJ2-1, with TRBD1 identical over 7 bases. This CDR3 spans 14 amino acids.

The chain joins TRBV11-2 to TRBJ2-3; TRBD1 agrees at 8 bases. The CDR3 length is 13 residues. CDR1 and CDR2 (germline): SGHAT, FQNNGV. Trimming removed 5 bases from V and 10 bases from J; junction bases left unmatched: 8. CDR3 amino acids: CASSRQGLYAQYF. CDR3 nucleotides: TGTGCCAGCAGCCGACAGGGGCTATACGCGCAGTATTTT.

This clonotype occurred many times. This chain uses TRBV5-4 with TRBJ2-4, with D uncertain. This CDR3 is built from 15 residues. CDR1 SGHNT and CDR2 YYREEE come from the germline V gene (reference sequence). V was cut by 0 bases and J by 0 bases, with 7 bases left in between. The CDR3 DNA reads TGTGCCAGCAGCTTGGGGACCGTAGCCAAAAACATTCAGTACTTC. Protein: CASSLGTVAKNIQYF. Complete variable domain (other parts from reference TRBV5-4 and TRBJ2-4): ETGVTQSPTHLIKTRGQQVTLRCSSQSGHNTVSWYQQALGQGPQFIFQYYREEENGRGNFPPRFSGLQFPNYSSELNVNALELDDSALYLCASSLGTVAKNIQYFGAGTRLSVL.

Concerning this clonotype itself: A much larger clone lies one base from this, so it may be a read error. This chain uses TRBV5-8 with TRBJ2-1, with 8 positions matching TRBD1. Germline CDR1 and CDR2: SGHTS and YDEGEE. CDR3 length: 14 amino acids. This CDR3 reads CASSLGQGWNGQFF. The CDR3 DNA reads as TGTGCCAGCAGCTTGGGACAGGGGTGGAATGGGCAGTTCTTC.

This clonotype has at least ten counts. The chain carries TRBV29-1 and TRBJ2-1; D gene unclear. The germline gives CDR1 SQVTM, CDR2 ANQGSEA. This CDR3 is built from 11 residues. V lost 4 bases to trimming and J lost 7 bases, with 8 bases between them. This CDR3 reads CSVVFGNEQFF. The CDR3 bases are TGCAGCGTTGTGTTCGGTAATGAGCAGTTCTTC.

On this clonotype itself: The conserved phenylalanine or tryptophan normally closing the CDR3 is absent here, so this likely arose from a read error. This chain uses TRBV11-1 with TRBJ2-7, with D possibly TRBD1 on 6 matching bases. The CDR3 totals 15 residues. Trimming shortened V by 5 bases and J by 6 bases, and 20 bases separated the two germline ends. Germline V CDR1 and CDR2: SGHAT, FQDESV (reference sequence). CDR3 in amino acids: CASSPRTVGLREQYI. CDR3 DNA sequence: TGTGCCAGCAGCCCTAGGACAGTAGGATTACGCGAGCAGTACATC.